Detailed here is one T cell receptor (beta chain). Its antigen is still unknown. Germline V gene sequence: CDR1 SQVTM, CDR2 ANQGSEA. This CDR3 spans 13 amino acids. The V gene lost 5 bases and the J gene lost 0 bases, with 10 bases spanning the gap. TCRdb's copy holds only in-frame clones and misses some; the assay was immunoSEQ multiplex PCR. This sample yields some 200,000 clones, of which 85% to 95% are seen a single time; around 1% belongs to the top ten. This specimen comes from a study of T cell responses to AZD1222 COVID-19 vaccine. Notes on the study in general: Donors skewed white British and female; clonal diversity was possibly underestimated.

The origin of this receptor is an adult who received the AZD1222 COVID-19 vaccine. V and J are TRBV29-1 and TRBJ1-1; no reliable D call. Sequencing used peripheral blood, obtained 28 days after the second AZD1222 dose. CDR3 nucleotides: TGCAGCGTTCGGGGAGGCATGAACACTGAAGCTTTCTTT. Amino acids: CSVRGGMNTEAFF.